This passage covers 17 T cell receptor beta chains from one sample sequenced in a study of metastatic and nonmetastatic thyroid tumors. No treatment had been given to any patient before thyroid surgery. Through MiXCR, TCRdb re-clonotyped the PCR reads. The sample contains about 33,000 clones, roughly a sixth of which appear only once. The sequencing sample was made of blood. These receptors all stem from a male donor with papillary thyroid cancer or a benign thyroid nodule (not recorded which). Some clones in this sample may be carry-over from other donors' samples.

This clone was seen at least ten times. The chain carries TRBV5-1 and TRBJ2-1; TRBD2 matches 8 bases. The CDR3 totals 16 residues. J gave up 3 bases and V 0 bases, and 5 bases lay outside the gene matches. CDR1 and CDR2 from the germline V gene are SGHRS and YFSETQ. CDR3 DNA sequence: TGCGCCAGCAGCTTGGGGACTAGCAGTTACTACAATGAGCAGTTCTTC. Protein product: CASSLGTSSYYNEQFF.

The gene calls are TRBV6-2 or TRBV6-3 and TRBJ2-1; D call uncertain. The CDR3 runs 16 residues. The V gene lost 4 bases and the J gene lost 4 bases, with 17 bases spanning the gap. Germline values: CDR1 MNHEY, CDR2 SVGEGT. The CDR3 DNA reads TGTGCCAGCAGTTCCTACAAGGTCCGCACTTACAATGAGCAGTTCTTC. This encodes CASSSYKVRTYNEQFF.

CDR3 bases: TGCAGCGTTGAAGACGGGAAGAAACACAATGAGCAGTTCTTC. Protein sequence: CSVEDGKKHNEQFF. The V call is TRBV29-1, the J call TRBJ2-1, with D maybe TRBD2 (5 bases). V lost 0 bases to trimming and J lost 5 bases, with 11 bases between them. The CDR3 has 14 amino acids. Germline CDR1 SQVTM, CDR2 ANQGSEA.

This clone showed up just a few times. This chain uses TRBV7-6 with TRBJ2-2; possibly TRBD1 for D (6 bases). V lost 4 bases, J lost 3 bases, and 15 bases lay in between. The CDR3 loop spans 16 amino acids. CDR1 and CDR2 from the germline V gene are SGHVS and FNYEAQ. DNA of the CDR3: TGTGCCAGCAGCTCCCAAGGGACACTCTACACCGGGGAGCTGTTTTTT. This codes for CASSSQGTLYTGELFF.

This clone is medium-sized in the sample. J is TRBJ2-3 and V is TRBV6-4, with TRBD2 identical over 8 bases. V was pared by 6 bases and J by 4 bases, with 12 bases of the junction left unmatched. The germline CDR1 and CDR2 sequences are MRHNA and SNTAGT. CDR3 length equals 16 residues. The CDR3 DNA reads as TGTGCCAGCAGCCCGACGACTAGCGACGGTTCAGATACGCAGTATTTT. Its protein is CASSPTTSDGSDTQYF.

This clone was observed at least ten times. The V call is TRBV12-5, the J call TRBJ2-5, with D perhaps given as TRBD1 or TRBD2 (5 bases each). V was shortened by 7 bases and J by 7 bases, with 22 bases between the two germline ends. Germline lookup yields CDR1 LGHNT and CDR2 FRNRAP. The CDR3 consists of 15 residues. The CDR3 DNA reads as TGTGCTAGTGCTCCAGGTGGGACCGGGTTGGGGACCCAGTACTTC. Its translation: CASAPGGTGLGTQYF.

This clone was counted many times. This chain connects TRBV6-1 to TRBJ2-2, with TRBD2 matching 8 bases. V shed 5 bases and J 7 bases; nucleotides not matched to a gene: 12. The germline gives CDR1 MNHNS, CDR2 SASEGT. The CDR3 sequence is 16 residues long. The CDR3, as DNA: TGTGCCAGCAGTAATCCGGGACTAGTACAGTTCGGGGAGCTGTTTTTT. Residues: CASSNPGLVQFGELFF.

There are many counts of this clone. The chain joins TRBV7-2 to TRBJ2-1; TRBD2 matches at 7 bases. Germline CDR1 reads SGHTA; CDR2 reads FQGNSA. The junction had 6 bases not matched to a gene; V was cut back by 4 bases and J by 6 bases. This CDR3 spans 14 amino acids. CDR3 protein: CASSSRLASNEQFF. The CDR3 nucleotides are TGTGCCAGCAGCTCGCGACTAGCCTCCAATGAGCAGTTCTTC.

This clone was found many times. The chain joins TRBV27 to TRBJ1-2, with D possibly matching TRBD1 (5 bases). This CDR3 contains 13 residues. Germline assignment: CDR1 MNHEY and CDR2 SMNVEV (reference sequence). Trimming cost V 5 bases and J 8 bases, with 15 bases left between them. The CDR3 sequence: CASSAGSFRGYTF. CDR3 DNA sequence: TGTGCCAGCAGTGCAGGGAGCTTTCGGGGCTACACCTTC.

A few counts support this clone. The genes are TRBV7-6 and TRBJ2-7; D is ambiguous. The CDR3 covers 15 residues. V lost 4 bases and J lost 2, with 15 bases in between. Germline V gene sequence: CDR1 SGHVS, CDR2 FNYEAQ. The CDR3 DNA reads TGTGCCAGCAGCTCGTCATTCGGAGATACCTACGAGCAGTACTTC. Residues: CASSSSFGDTYEQYF. Based on the CDR3 plus reference TRBV7-6 and TRBJ2-7, the full variable domain is GAGVSQSPRYKVTKRGQDVALRCDPISGHVSLYWYRQALGQGPEFLTYFNYEAQQDKSGLPNDRFSAERPEGSISTLTIQRTEQRDSAMYRCASSSSFGDTYEQYFGPGTRLTVT.

This clone was recorded at least ten times. This rearrangement joins TRBV20-1 to TRBJ2-3; 8 positions agree with TRBD2. The V and J ends lost 6 bases and 1 base, in that order; junction bases with no gene match: 18. In germline, CDR1 is DFQATT, CDR2 SNEGSKA (reference sequence). This CDR3 is built from 18 residues. CDR3 protein: CSAPPIGGGWGRTDTQYF. The CDR3 nucleotides read TGCAGTGCCCCCCCCATCGGGGGGGGCTGGGGGCGCACAGATACGCAGTATTTT.

This clone was recorded many times. At the DNA level, this CDR3 is encoded by other sequences in the same sample as well. The chain recombines TRBV19 with TRBJ1-6; maybe TRBD1 (5 bases). Per the germline V gene, CDR1 is LNHDA and CDR2 is SQIVND (reference sequence). V was pared by 6 bases and J by 0 bases, with 12 bases between. This CDR3 has 16 residues. The CDR3 DNA reads TGTGCCAGTAGGGGGGTGACAGCCTCCTATAATTCACCCCTCCACTTT. Amino acids: CASRGVTASYNSPLHF.

The rearrangement links TRBV20-1 to TRBJ1-2; 8 nucleotides match TRBD1. J gave up 8 bases and V 2 bases, and 10 bases lay outside the gene matches. This CDR3 region has 14 residues. The germline V gene has CDR1 DFQATT and CDR2 SNEGSKA (reference sequence). CDR3 sequence reads: CSARKSQQGEGYTF. CDR3 sequence (DNA): TGCAGTGCTAGAAAGTCCCAACAGGGGGAAGGCTACACCTTC.

This clone was counted between two and nine times. This chain connects TRBV25-1 to TRBJ1-2, with D hard to call. The CDR3 totals 15 residues. Germline V gene lookup returns CDR1 MGHDK and CDR2 SYGVNS. The germline V and J ends were trimmed by 0 bases and 2 bases, with 10 bases remaining between them. The CDR3 here is CASSEYRDPNYGYTF. CDR3 nucleotides: TGTGCCAGCAGTGAATACCGAGACCCGAACTATGGCTACACCTTC.

This clone was observed a handful of times. The chain employs TRBV28 and TRBJ1-1; no clear D gene. Deletions cut 7 bases from V and 7 bases from J, with 13 bases between. CDR3 length: 12 amino acids. Looked up from germline, CDR1 is MDHEN and CDR2 is SYDVKM. This CDR3 is CASNSPGNEAFF. The CDR3, as DNA: TGTGCCAGCAATTCCCCGGGCAATGAAGCTTTCTTT.

This chain links TRBV11-1 with TRBJ2-3; D is unclear. In germline, CDR1 is SGHAT, CDR2 FQDESV (reference sequence). V shed 1 base and J shed 11 bases, with 19 bases lying between them. This CDR3 has 15 residues. As DNA, the CDR3 is TGTGCCAGCAGCTTAGGGTTGGCTGCCTTCGGTGTGCAGTATTTT. It specifies CASSLGLAAFGVQYF.

This clone was seen ten or more times. The J gene is TRBJ1-5, the V gene TRBV5-5; no definite D call. V shed 0 bases and J shed 2 bases, with 12 bases lying between them. The CDR3 extends over 16 amino acids. Germline V gene data show CDR1 as SGHKS and CDR2 as YYEKEE (reference sequence). This chain's CDR3 is CASSLDVGSGNQPQHF. CDR3 in DNA: TGTGCCAGCAGCTTGGATGTGGGGAGCGGCAATCAGCCCCAGCATTTT.